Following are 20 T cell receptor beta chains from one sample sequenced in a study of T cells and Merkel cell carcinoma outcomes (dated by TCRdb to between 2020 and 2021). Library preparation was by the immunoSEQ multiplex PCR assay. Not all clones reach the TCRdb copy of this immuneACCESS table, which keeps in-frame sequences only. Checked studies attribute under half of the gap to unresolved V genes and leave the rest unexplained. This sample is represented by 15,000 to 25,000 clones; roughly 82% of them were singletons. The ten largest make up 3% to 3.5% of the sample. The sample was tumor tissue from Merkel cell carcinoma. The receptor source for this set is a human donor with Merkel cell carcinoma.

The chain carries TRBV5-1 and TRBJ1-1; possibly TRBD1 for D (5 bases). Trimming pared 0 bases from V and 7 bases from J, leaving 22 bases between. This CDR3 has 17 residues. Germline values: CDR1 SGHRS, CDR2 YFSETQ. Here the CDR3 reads CASSLGERGTGRSEAFF. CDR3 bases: TGCGCCAGCAGCTTGGGGGAACGGGGGACGGGCAGAAGTGAAGCTTTCTTT.

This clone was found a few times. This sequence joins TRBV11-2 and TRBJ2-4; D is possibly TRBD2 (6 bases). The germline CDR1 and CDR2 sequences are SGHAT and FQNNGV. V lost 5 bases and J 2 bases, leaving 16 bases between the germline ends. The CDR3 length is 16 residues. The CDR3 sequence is CASSPLMGGTKNIQYF. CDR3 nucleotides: TGTGCCAGCAGCCCCTTGATGGGGGGAACCAAAAACATTCAGTACTTC.

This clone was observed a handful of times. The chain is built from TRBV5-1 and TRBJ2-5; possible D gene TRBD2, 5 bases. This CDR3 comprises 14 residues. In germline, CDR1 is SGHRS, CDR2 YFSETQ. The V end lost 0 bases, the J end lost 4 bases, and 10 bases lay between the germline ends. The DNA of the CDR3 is TGCGCCAGCAGCTTGGCTCGGGGAAGAGAGACCCAGTACTTC. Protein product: CASSLARGRETQYF.

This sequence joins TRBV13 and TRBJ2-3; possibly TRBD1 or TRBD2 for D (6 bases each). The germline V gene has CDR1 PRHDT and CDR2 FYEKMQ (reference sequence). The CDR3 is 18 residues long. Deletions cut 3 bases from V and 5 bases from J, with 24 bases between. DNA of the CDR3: TGTGCCAGCAGCTTGATGGGGGGCCGGGAGATGGCGCAAGATACGCAGTATTTT. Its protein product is CASSLMGGREMAQDTQYF.

The CDR3 nucleotides are TGTGCCAGCAGCCATAATTTAGGGCAGTACTTC. Translating gives CASSHNLGQYF. The chain is built from TRBV14 and TRBJ2-7; D is unresolved. Per the germline V gene, CDR1 is SGHDN and CDR2 is FVKESK. The CDR3 has 11 residues. V dropped 3 bases and J dropped 9 bases, with 9 bases sitting between them.

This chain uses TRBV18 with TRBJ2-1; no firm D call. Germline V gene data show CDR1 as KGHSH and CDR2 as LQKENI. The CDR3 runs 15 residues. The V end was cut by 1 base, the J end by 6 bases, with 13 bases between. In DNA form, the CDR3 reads TGTGCCAGCTCACCACACATAGTACCTACCAATGAGCAGTTCTTC. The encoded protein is CASSPHIVPTNEQFF.

CDR3: CSASVYNEQFF. CDR3 in DNA: TGCAGTGCTAGCGTCTACAATGAGCAGTTCTTC. The chain couples TRBV20-1 to TRBJ2-1; no firm D call. This CDR3 spans 11 amino acids. V was trimmed by 3 bases and J by 3 bases, leaving 3 bases between them. The germline V gene encodes CDR1 DFQATT and CDR2 SNEGSKA (reference sequence).

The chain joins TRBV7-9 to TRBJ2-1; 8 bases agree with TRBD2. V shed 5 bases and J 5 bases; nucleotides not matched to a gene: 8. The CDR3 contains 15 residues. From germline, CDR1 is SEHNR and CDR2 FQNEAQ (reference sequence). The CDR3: CASSRRTSRNNEQFF. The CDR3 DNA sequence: TGTGCCAGCAGCAGGCGGACTAGCAGAAACAATGAGCAGTTCTTC. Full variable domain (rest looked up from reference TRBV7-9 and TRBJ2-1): DTGVSQNPRHKITKRGQNVTFRCDPISEHNRLYWYRQTLGQGPEFLTYFQNEAQLEKSRLLSDRFSAERPKGSFSTLEIQRTEQGDSAMYLCASSRRTSRNNEQFFGPGTRLTVL.

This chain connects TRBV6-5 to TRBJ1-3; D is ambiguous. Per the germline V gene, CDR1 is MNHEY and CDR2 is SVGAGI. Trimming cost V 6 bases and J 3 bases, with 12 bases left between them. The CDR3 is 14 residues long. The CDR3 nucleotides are TGTGCCAGCAGGAGGTGGAATCTTGGAAACACCATATATTTT. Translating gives CASRRWNLGNTIYF.

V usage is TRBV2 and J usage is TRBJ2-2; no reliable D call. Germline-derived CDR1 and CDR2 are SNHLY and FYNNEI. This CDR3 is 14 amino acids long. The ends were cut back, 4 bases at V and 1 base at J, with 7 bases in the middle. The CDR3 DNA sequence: TGTGCCAGCAGTGTGTGGGGGAACACCGGGGAGCTGTTTTTT. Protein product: CASSVWGNTGELFF.

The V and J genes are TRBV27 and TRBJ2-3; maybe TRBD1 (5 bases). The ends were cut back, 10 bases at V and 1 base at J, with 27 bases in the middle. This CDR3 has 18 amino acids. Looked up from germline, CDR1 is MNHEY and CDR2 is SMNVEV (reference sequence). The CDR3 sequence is CATFLGEGAVSGTDTQYF. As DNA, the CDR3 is TGTGCCACCTTTCTTGGGGAAGGGGCGGTTTCAGGCACAGATACGCAGTATTTT.

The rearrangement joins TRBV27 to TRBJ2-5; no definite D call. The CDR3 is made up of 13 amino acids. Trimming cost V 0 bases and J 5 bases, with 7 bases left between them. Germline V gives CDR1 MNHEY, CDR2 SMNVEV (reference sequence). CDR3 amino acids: CASSLSLGETQYF. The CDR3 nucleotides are TGTGCCAGCAGTTTATCCCTGGGGGAGACCCAGTACTTC.

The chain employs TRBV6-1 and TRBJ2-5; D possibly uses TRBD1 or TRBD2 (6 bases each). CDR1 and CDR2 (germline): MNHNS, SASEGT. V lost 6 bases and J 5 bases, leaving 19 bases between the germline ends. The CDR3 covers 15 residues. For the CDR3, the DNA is TGTGCCAGCAGCACCGTGACGGGGGCTTGGGAGACCCAGTACTTC. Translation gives CASSTVTGAWETQYF.

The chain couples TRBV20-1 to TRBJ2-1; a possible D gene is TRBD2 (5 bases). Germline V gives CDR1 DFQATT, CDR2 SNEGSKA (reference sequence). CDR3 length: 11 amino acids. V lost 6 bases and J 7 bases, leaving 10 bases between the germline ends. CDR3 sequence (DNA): TGCAGTGCGGACTTCGAGAATGAGCAGTTCTTC. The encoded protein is CSADFENEQFF.

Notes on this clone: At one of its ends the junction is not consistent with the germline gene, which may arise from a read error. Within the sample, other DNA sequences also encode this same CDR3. CDR3 nucleotides: TGTGCCAGCAGTCGCACCTACGAGCAATACTTC. Translated, it gives CASSRTYEQYF. This chain uses TRBV14 with TRBJ2-7; unclear D gene. Germline CDR1 reads SGHDN; CDR2 reads FVKESK. This CDR3 spans 11 amino acids.

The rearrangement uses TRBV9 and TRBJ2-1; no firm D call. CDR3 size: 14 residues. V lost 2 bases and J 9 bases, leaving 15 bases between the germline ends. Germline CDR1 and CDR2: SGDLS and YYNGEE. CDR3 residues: CASSVQQVGFEQFF. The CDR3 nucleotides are TGTGCCAGCAGCGTCCAGCAGGTAGGGTTTGAGCAGTTCTTC.

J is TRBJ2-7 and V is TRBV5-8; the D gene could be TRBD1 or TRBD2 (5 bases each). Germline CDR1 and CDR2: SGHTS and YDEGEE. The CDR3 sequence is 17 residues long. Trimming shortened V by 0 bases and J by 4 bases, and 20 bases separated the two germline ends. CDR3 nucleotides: TGTGCCAGCAGCTTGGACTCCCCTACAGGAGGAGCATACGAGCAGTACTTC. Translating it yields CASSLDSPTGGAYEQYF.

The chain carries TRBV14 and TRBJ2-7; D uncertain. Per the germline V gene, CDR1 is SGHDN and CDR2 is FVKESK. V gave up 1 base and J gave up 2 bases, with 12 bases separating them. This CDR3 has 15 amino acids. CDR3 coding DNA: TGTGCCAGCAGCCAAGTTAGGAGCGTTCCCTACGAGCAGTACTTC. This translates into CASSQVRSVPYEQYF.

The CDR3 bases are TGTGCCAGCAGCGACTATAGCGCGGGGGTCCAAGAGACCCAGTACTTC. It yields the protein CASSDYSAGVQETQYF. This chain joins TRBV28 and TRBJ2-5; TRBD2 matches 7 bases. The CDR3 is 16 amino acids. CDR1 and CDR2 (germline): MDHEN, SYDVKM. V shed 6 bases, J shed 1 base, and the junction held 11 bases outside the gene matches.

In DNA, the CDR3 is TGTGCCAGCAGCTTAGCGCTCGGGACCTGGAACGAGCAGTACTTC. It is translated as CASSLALGTWNEQYF. This sequence joins TRBV7-8 and TRBJ2-7; D may correspond to TRBD1 or TRBD2 (5 bases each). From germline, CDR1 is SGHVS and CDR2 FQNEAQ. The CDR3 loop spans 15 amino acids. V was shortened by 0 bases and J by 5 bases, with 14 bases between the two germline ends.